This entry is about one T cell receptor (beta chain). Its binding antigen is unknown. No base-level quality is on record; no much larger clone is a single base apart. The time point label of this sample denotes: pretreatment peripheral blood. A cohort of 25 to 30 patients with locally advanced or metastatic urothelial carcinoma, treated at Memorial Sloan Kettering on a trial protocol, was included. Peripheral blood mononuclear cells were collected pretreatment and during treatment, with between 1 and 8 total time points obtained per patient. The Qiagen DNeasy Blood extraction kit was used to purify genomic DNA from total PBMCs and tumor samples. PBMCs were collected pretreatment and during treatment and were isolated and stored as previously described. After removal of 5 bases from V and 2 bases from J, the junction retains 3 bases not matched to a gene. CDR1 is given as LNHDA and CDR2 as SQIVND, both from the germline V gene (reference sequence). Spanning cysteine to phenylalanine, the CDR3 consists of 16 amino acids. The DNA shown is the 48-base CDR3, in frame from base 1.

To estimate absolute template abundance from read counts, synthetic TCR analog templates were spiked into each PCR. TCRbeta CDR3 regions were amplified from genomic DNA with bias-controlled V and J gene primers using the immunoSEQ assay. Sequencing of rearranged TCRbeta segments was performed at approximately 20X coverage. The authors' analysis ran thus. Clustering was used to correct sequencing errors, and CDR3s were annotated against IMGT to assign V, D and J genes. Only productive TCRbeta rearrangements were used in downstream analyses, excluding out-of-frame or stop-codon sequences. Clonality was computed as one minus Shannon entropy normalized by the log of the number of unique productive sequences. Clones differing between time points or between blood and tumor were identified by Fisher's exact test with Benjamini-Hochberg correction at adjusted p below 0.01. Imported from immuneACCESS, the table was reduced by TCRdb to in-frame sequences with V and J called. These copies leave out some clones; in studies compared against another copy, an unresolved V gene accounts for under half, and the cause of the remainder is not known. V and J calls and clone size are given by that table; D and trimming were obtained from the DNA. The sample profile shows roughly 87,000 clones; 80% to 90% of them were found once. 0.85% to 1% of the sample is in the top ten clones.

The data originate from a study of PD-L1 blockade in urothelial cancer (dated by TCRdb to about 2017). Turning to the overall study: Every patient began therapy in about 2014 and was given atezolizumab 1,200 mg intravenously every 3 weeks. Blood samples were analyzed at 3 weeks after treatment start (second dose) and at 6 weeks after treatment start. About 10 patients achieved durable clinical benefit and around 19 did not. Pretreatment tumor samples, along with matched peripheral blood collected serially before and after atezolizumab treatment, underwent TCR sequencing. Progression-free survival longer than 6 months counted as durable clinical benefit, and TCR features were additionally tested against both progression-free and overall survival. An exploratory multi-omic analysis was conducted of the somatic, immune and clinical correlates of response to PD-L1 blockade with atezolizumab in urothelial cancer. About nine tenths of the roughly 30 patients were males with bladder-origin urothelial cancer, and about 65% of the roughly 30 reported a prior smoking history. Some 30 patients had pretreatment blood TCR-seq, roughly 25 had at least one posttreatment blood collection, and roughly 25 had tumor TCR-seq. An ECOG performance status of 0 or 1 was recorded for the patients, and 0 to 3 prior chemotherapy regimens had been received by the patients. In the same patients who had TCR sequencing, pretreatment tumors also underwent whole exome sequencing and RNA sequencing. Blood samples yielded a median of about 150,000 T cells and around 80,000 unique TCRs, with median clonality roughly 0.084. The research as a whole found: A pretreatment peripheral blood TCR clonality below the median was linked to improved progression-free and overall survival. Because the sample size was small (n ≈ 27) and many exploratory analyses were performed, the results are intended to be hypothesis-generating. Greater expansion of tumor-associated TCR clones in peripheral blood 3 weeks after the start of treatment was observed in patients with durable benefit (n ≈ 22, p = 0.022).

This specimen consisted of PBMCs, obtained around atezolizumab (anti-PD-L1) treatment. This clonotype was obtained from a woman of 80 years or more with urothelial cancer. Recombination joined TRBV19 with TRBJ2-7; TRBD2 aligns with 16 central bases. CDR3 region: CASSAGLAGGTYEQYF. At the DNA level, the sequence is TGTGCCAGTAGTGCGGGACTAGCGGGAGGGACCTACGAGCAGTACTTC.